The 24 T cell receptor beta chains below come from one sample, sequenced in a study of blood T cell repertoires in COVID-19. The assay was immunoSEQ multiplex PCR, and TCRdb's table has in-frame clones only and misses some. The sample consists of some 170,000 clones, around 81% of them appearing once. Material for sequencing was peripheral blood. Receptor source: a man in his sixties with active or convalescent COVID-19.

The chain couples TRBV27 to TRBJ1-6, with no clear D. CDR3 length equals 12 residues. The V end lost 5 bases, the J end lost 12 bases, and 11 bases lay between the germline ends. The V gene's germline CDR1 is MNHEY and CDR2 SMNVEV (reference sequence). The CDR3 bases are TGTGCCAGCAGTCCCAACGGGGAACCCCTCCACTTT. Amino acid sequence: CASSPNGEPLHF.

V is TRBV10-1 and J is TRBJ2-1, with TRBD2 identical over 7 bases. The CDR3 length is 17 residues. Per germline, CDR1 WNHNN and CDR2 SYGVQD (reference sequence). V shed 0 bases, J shed 5 bases, and the junction held 10 bases outside the gene matches. CDR3 residues: CASSESGREWIDNEQFF. As DNA, the CDR3 is TGCGCCAGCAGTGAGTCTGGGCGGGAGTGGATCGACAATGAGCAGTTCTTC.

The chain uses TRBV10-3 and TRBJ1-4; D is unresolved. Trimming took 2 bases from V and 0 from J, leaving 7 bases between them. CDR1 and CDR2 (germline): ENHRY, SYGVKD. CDR3 size: 15 residues. DNA for the CDR3: TGTGCCATCAGTGAGCCGGGGACAACTAATGAAAAACTGTTTTTT. Residues: CAISEPGTTNEKLFF.

The V and J genes are TRBV3-1 (or the pseudogene TRBV3-2) and TRBJ2-1, with 12 bases fitting TRBD2. CDR1 and CDR2 (germline): LGHDT, YNNKEL (reference sequence). The J segment lost 8 bases and the V segment lost 5 bases, leaving 7 bases of the junction unmatched. The CDR3 runs to 15 residues. CDR3 sequence: CASSFRTSGAYEQFF. CDR3 in DNA: TGTGCCAGCAGCTTTCGGACTAGCGGGGCCTATGAGCAGTTCTTC.

The chain uses TRBV5-3 and TRBJ1-5, with D unclear. TRBV5-3 is filed as an ORF, its function uncertain. V was clipped by 4 bases and J by 1 base, with 12 bases between them. The CDR3 is 15 residues long. The CDR3 loop is CARSPTGHSNQPQHF. In DNA, the CDR3 is TGTGCCAGAAGCCCGACGGGTCACAGCAATCAGCCCCAGCATTTT.

This chain connects TRBV27 to TRBJ1-5; D gene uncertain. Between the trimmed V and J ends, which lost 4 bases and 9 bases, there was a span of 10 bases. This CDR3 contains 12 residues. Germline loops: CDR1 MNHEY, CDR2 SMNVEV (reference sequence). The CDR3 DNA reads as TGTGCCAGCAGTTCCGGGGAGGGGCCCCAGCATTTT. Its protein is CASSSGEGPQHF.

The rearrangement links TRBV19 to TRBJ2-3; a possible D gene is TRBD2 (6 bases). V shed 1 base and J shed 2 bases, with 10 bases lying between them. CDR3 size: 15 residues. Germline V lookup: CDR1 LNHDA, CDR2 SQIVND (reference sequence). The DNA of the CDR3 is TGTGCCAGTAGTATAGGGCGGGACCTCACAGATACGCAGTATTTT. Its translation is CASSIGRDLTDTQYF.

The gene calls are TRBV3-1 (or the pseudogene TRBV3-2) and TRBJ2-7; 7 bases are shared with TRBD2. The CDR3 length is 16 residues. CDR1 is LGHDT and CDR2 is YNNKEL in the germline V gene (reference sequence). Losses at the gene ends were 0 bases for V and 3 bases for J; bases not matched to a gene: 8. CDR3 amino acids: CASSQDAAGLIYEQYF. CDR3 bases: TGTGCCAGCAGCCAAGATGCAGCGGGGCTCATCTACGAGCAGTACTTC.

The V call is TRBV21-1, the J call TRBJ2-5; the table gives TRBD1 as D, unverified against the DNA. TRBV21-1 is an annotated pseudogene. The CDR3 is 16 residues long. This chain's CDR3 is CASSKDLRQIQETQYF. The CDR3 nucleotides are TGTGCCAGCAGCAAAGATCTGAGACAAATCCAAGAGACCCAGTACTTC.

The rearrangement uses TRBV28 and TRBJ2-7; D is possibly TRBD2 (5 bases). The CDR3 loop spans 14 amino acids. The germline CDR1 and CDR2 sequences are MDHEN and SYDVKM. V was trimmed by 5 bases and J by 5 bases, leaving 16 bases between them. For the CDR3, the DNA is TGTGCCAGCAGTCTTGGTAGTGGGAGCCACGAGCAGTACTTC. It specifies CASSLGSGSHEQYF.

This clone has a single count. V is TRBV3-1 (or the pseudogene TRBV3-2) and J is TRBJ1-3; D gene ambiguous. The CDR3 sequence is 16 residues long. Germline CDR1 is LGHDT and CDR2 is YNNKEL (reference sequence). The V gene lost 4 bases and the J gene lost 0 bases, with 13 bases spanning the gap. CDR3 loop: CASSLTPLSSGNTIYF. In DNA, the CDR3 is TGTGCCAGCAGCCTCACACCGTTATCCTCTGGAAACACCATATATTTT.

The rearrangement links TRBV5-6 to TRBJ2-6, with 9 nucleotides matching TRBD1. Trimming at V came to 4 bases and at J to 4 bases, leaving 6 bases not matched to a gene. From germline, CDR1 is SGHDT and CDR2 YYEEEE. This CDR3 comprises 16 residues. The CDR3 protein is CASSPGTGYGANVLTF. The CDR3, as DNA: TGTGCCAGCAGCCCAGGGACAGGGTACGGGGCCAACGTCCTGACTTTC.

This clone has just a few counts. This sequence joins TRBV25-1 and TRBJ2-2, with D perhaps matching TRBD1 (5 bases). This CDR3 has 12 amino acids. From germline, CDR1 is MGHDK and CDR2 SYGVNS. V was trimmed by 5 bases and J by 5 bases, leaving 6 bases between them. The CDR3, as DNA: TGTGCCAGCAGTCACAGGACCGGGGAGCTGTTTTTT. Its translation: CASSHRTGELFF.

The rearrangement joins TRBV6-5 to TRBJ1-1; a possible D gene is TRBD1 (6 bases). The length of the CDR3 is 14 residues. CDR1 is MNHEY, CDR2 SVGAGI, per germline. V was trimmed by 8 bases and J by 3 bases, leaving 16 bases between them. The CDR3 spells CASSNSGTYTEAFF. For the CDR3, the DNA is TGTGCCAGCTCTAATTCCGGGACATACACTGAAGCTTTCTTT.

With regard to this clone: The same CDR3 also results from other DNA sequences found in this sample. The chain carries TRBV3-1 (or the pseudogene TRBV3-2) and TRBJ1-2; TRBD1 might be the D (5 bases). The CDR3 consists of 13 residues. CDR1 and CDR2 from the germline V gene are LGHDT and YNNKEL (reference sequence). Trimming took off 4 bases at V and 2 bases at J, with 8 bases between the two ends. The CDR3: CASSPDSNYGYTF. The CDR3 DNA reads as TGTGCCAGCAGCCCCGACAGCAACTATGGCTACACCTTC.

The J gene is TRBJ1-2, the V gene TRBV18; D might be TRBD1 (5 bases). The CDR3 contains 15 residues. Germline assignment: CDR1 KGHSH and CDR2 LQKENI. Trimming cost V 3 bases and J 1 base, with 12 bases left between them. The CDR3 DNA is TGTGCCAGCTCACCGCGGGACGCCATTAACTATGGCTACACCTTC. This translates into CASSPRDAINYGYTF. The full variable domain, rest sourced from reference TRBV18 and TRBJ1-2, is NAGVMQNPRHLVRRRGQEARLRCSPMKGHSHVYWYRQLPEEGLKFMVYLQKENIIDESGMPKERFSAEFPKEGPSILRIQQVVRGDSAAYFCASSPRDAINYGYTFGSGTRLTVV.

In this sample, this clone turned up a few times. This sequence joins TRBV6-5 and TRBJ2-7; perhaps TRBD1 as D (6 bases). Trimming cost V 4 bases and J 4 bases, with 14 bases left between them. Germline CDR1 is MNHEY and CDR2 is SVGAGI. There are 14 residues in the CDR3. The CDR3 loop is CASSSRGVGYEQYF. The CDR3, as DNA: TGTGCCAGCAGTTCCAGGGGCGTCGGGTACGAGCAGTACTTC.

The genes are TRBV5-6 and TRBJ1-5; 8 bases agree with TRBD1. The V gene's germline CDR1 is SGHDT and CDR2 YYEEEE. Trimming cost V 1 base and J 4 bases; bases outside gene matches: 4. This CDR3 has 15 residues. CDR3 sequence (DNA): TGTGCCAGCAGCTTGAGGGACAGGCAGAATCAGCCCCAGCATTTT. Translation gives CASSLRDRQNQPQHF. Full variable domain (rest looked up from reference TRBV5-6 and TRBJ1-5): DAGVTQSPTHLIKTRGQQVTLRCSPKSGHDTVSWYQQALGQGPQFIFQYYEEEERQRGNFPDRFSGHQFPNYSSELNVNALLLGDSALYLCASSLRDRQNQPQHFGDGTRLSIL.

This clone was detected once. The chain employs TRBV19 and TRBJ2-3, with D possibly matching TRBD1 (5 bases). The V gene lost 2 bases and the J gene lost 4 bases, with 13 bases spanning the gap. CDR1 LNHDA and CDR2 SQIVND come from the germline V gene (reference sequence). The CDR3 sequence is 15 residues long. The CDR3 DNA sequence: TGTGCCAGTAGTATAATCGGCAGGGATCCAGATACGCAGTATTTT. Its translation is CASSIIGRDPDTQYF.

The chain links TRBV19 to TRBJ2-1; 7 bases align to TRBD1. The CDR3 is 14 residues long. V was pared by 6 bases and J by 7 bases, with 9 bases of the junction left unmatched. Germline CDR1 LNHDA, CDR2 SQIVND (reference sequence). The CDR3 DNA follows: TGTGCCAGTAGGCGCAGGGGGATTGGGAATGAGCAGTTCTTC. This sequence encodes CASRRRGIGNEQFF.

The chain employs TRBV10-3 and TRBJ2-5; 9 positions match TRBD2. Germline values: CDR1 ENHRY, CDR2 SYGVKD. CDR3 length equals 15 residues. V dropped 2 bases and J dropped 4; count of bases not matched to a gene: 5. CDR3 residues: CAISEGSGRSETQYF. CDR3 nucleotides: TGTGCCATCAGTGAGGGTAGCGGGAGATCAGAGACCCAGTACTTC.

The chain carries TRBV7-3 and TRBJ2-3, with D possibly being TRBD2 (6 bases). Germline values: CDR1 SGHTA, CDR2 FQGTGA. V was clipped by 5 bases and J by 3 bases, with 15 bases between them. This CDR3 region has 15 residues. The CDR3 region is CASSLGGITTDTQYF. The CDR3 DNA follows: TGTGCCAGCAGCCTGGGGGGAATAACAACAGATACGCAGTATTTT. The full variable domain, rest sourced from reference TRBV7-3 and TRBJ2-3, is GAGVSQTPSNKVTEKGKYVELRCDPISGHTALYWYRQSLGQGPEFLIYFQGTGAADDSGLPNDRFFAVRPEGSVSTLKIQRTERGDSAVYLCASSLGGITTDTQYFGPGTRLTVL.

This chain uses TRBV14 with TRBJ1-2, with D maybe TRBD1 (6 bases). CDR3 length: 15 residues. The germline gives CDR1 SGHDN, CDR2 FVKESK. The germline V and J ends were trimmed by 3 bases and 1 base, with 12 bases remaining between them. CDR3 nucleotides: TGTGCCAGCAGCCAGCACAGGGCGGATAACTATGGCTACACCTTC. This sequence encodes CASSQHRADNYGYTF.

This clone was recorded only once. This sequence joins TRBV7-9 and TRBJ2-3; TRBD1 might be the D (5 bases). V lost 2 bases to trimming and J lost 4 bases, with 7 bases between them. The germline gives CDR1 SEHNR, CDR2 FQNEAQ (reference sequence). The CDR3 runs 13 residues. The CDR3 DNA sequence: TGTGCCAGCAGCTTAATACAGGCAGATACGCAGTATTTT. Protein sequence: CASSLIQADTQYF.